Listed below are T cell receptor beta chains from one sample, sequenced in a study of blood T cell repertoires in COVID-19. Sequencing was performed with immunoSEQ multiplex PCR; in TCRdb, only in-frame clones are kept and a portion is missing. The table shows 150,000 to 200,000 clones, with 75% to 90% occurring only once. Specimen: peripheral blood. The origin of the receptors is an elderly woman with active or convalescent COVID-19. The CDR3 runs from the conserved cysteine through the conserved F or W. D genes are given only for firm matches. A row's size may be missing; if present it is once, few, many or a size class.

TRBD1 | TRBJ2-2 | TRBV10-2 | NA | TGCGCCAGCAGCGCGGGGACAGGGAGGTCCGGGGAGCTGTTTTTT | CASSAGTGRSGELFF
TRBD2 | TRBJ2-2 | TRBV7-7 | NA | TGTGCTAGCAGCCCCATAGCGGGCGGTAACACCGGGGAGCTGTTTTTT | CASSPIAGGNTGELFF
NA | TRBJ1-2 | TRBV27 | once | TGTGCCAGCAGTGACCACCCGGGGGGCAGGGGCTATGGCTACACCTTC | CASSDHPGGRGYGYTF
NA | TRBJ1-4 | TRBV19 | NA | TGTGCCAGTAGTACACCTCGGGACACGACTGAAAAACTGTTTTTT | CASSTPRDTTEKLFF
NA | TRBJ1-2 | TRBV6-2/TRBV6-3 | NA | TGTGCCAGCAGTTACCTGGCCCATGGTGGCTACACCTTC | CASSYLAHGGYTF
TRBD1 | TRBJ1-2 | TRBV6-2/TRBV6-3 | NA | TGTGCCAGCAGTTACGAAGCGACAGGGTTCTATGGCTACACCTTC | CASSYEATGFYGYTF
TRBD1 | TRBJ1-5 | TRBV3-1/TRBV3-2 | NA | TGTGCCAGCAGCCAAGCAGGGGGACAGGTCAATCAGCCCCAGCATTTT | CASSQAGGQVNQPQHF
NA | TRBJ1-1 | TRBV25-1 | once | TGTGCCAGCAGTGAATCGTTCCGGGGTCGGGGCACTGAAGCTTTCTTT | CASSESFRGRGTEAFF
NA | TRBJ1-4 | TRBV3-1/TRBV3-2 | NA | TGTGCCAGCAGCCCCACCGGGCAGGGGTCTGAAAAACTGTTTTTT | CASSPTGQGSEKLFF
TRBD1 | TRBJ1-5 | TRBV3-1/TRBV3-2 | few | TGTGCCAGCAGCCAAGACAGGGGGCTTCAGCCCCAGCATTTT | CASSQDRGLQPQHF
TRBD2 | TRBJ2-7 | TRBV10-1 | NA | TGCGCCAGCATGAGTCCGGCGGGGGAGGACTTCTACGAGCAGTACTTC | CASMSPAGEDFYEQYF
NA | TRBJ1-5 | TRBV20-1 | NA | TGCAGTGCTAGTGCGCAGGGATTTGGCAATCAGCCCCAGCATTTT | CSASAQGFGNQPQHF
TRBD1 | TRBJ1-1 | TRBV19 | NA | TGTGCCAGTAGTAAATCAGGGGGAAACACTGAAGCTTTCTTT | CASSKSGGNTEAFF
NA | TRBJ2-7 | TRBV19 | NA | TGTGCCAGTAGTATCGGCAGGGCCTACGAGCAGTACTTC | CASSIGRAYEQYF
TRBD1 | TRBJ1-2 | TRBV27 | NA | TGTGCCAGCAGTTTAACCTATGCGAGGGGATCCAGATACGGGACAGATTATGCCTATGGCTACACCTTC | CASSLTYARGSRYGTDYAYGYTF
TRBD2 | TRBJ2-5 | TRBV7-2 | NA | TGTGCCAGCAGCCCGTCTAGCGGGGGGGCGGTAGAGACCCAGTACTTC | CASSPSSGGAVETQYF